The clone carrying this T cell receptor beta chain was found a few times. Antigen unknown. The CDR3 runs to 16 residues. CDR1 and CDR2 from the germline V gene are MDHEN and SYDVKM. With 4 bases removed from V and 4 bases from J, the gap between germline ends came to 17 bases. Newly diagnosed patients aged 18 to 65 had hyperthyroidism of under 2 months' duration. Lactation, pregnancy, other autoimmune disease or uncontrolled infection led to exclusion of patients. The sample belongs to a study of T cells in Graves' hyperthyroidism and ophthalmopathy. Amplified TCR beta CDR3 regions came from RNA transcripts. In the first-round RT-PCR of the TCR CDR3, the HTBI primer set was used. TCRdb reanalysed the multiplex PCR reads using MiXCR and keeps one entry per CDR3 protein. The table records under 800,000 distinct CDR3 sequences, 14% of them present only once. Regarding the study as a whole: For ophthalmopathy, model prediction preceded onset by a median about 6 months.

The source material was blood. V and J are TRBV28 and TRBJ2-1, with D hard to call. This clonotype was sampled from a woman in her late teens or twenties with Graves' hyperthyroidism. Written as DNA, the CDR3 is TGTGCCAGCAGTTACCTGGGCGAAGAACAATACAATGAGCAGTTCTTC. Amino acid sequence: CASSYLGEEQYNEQFF.